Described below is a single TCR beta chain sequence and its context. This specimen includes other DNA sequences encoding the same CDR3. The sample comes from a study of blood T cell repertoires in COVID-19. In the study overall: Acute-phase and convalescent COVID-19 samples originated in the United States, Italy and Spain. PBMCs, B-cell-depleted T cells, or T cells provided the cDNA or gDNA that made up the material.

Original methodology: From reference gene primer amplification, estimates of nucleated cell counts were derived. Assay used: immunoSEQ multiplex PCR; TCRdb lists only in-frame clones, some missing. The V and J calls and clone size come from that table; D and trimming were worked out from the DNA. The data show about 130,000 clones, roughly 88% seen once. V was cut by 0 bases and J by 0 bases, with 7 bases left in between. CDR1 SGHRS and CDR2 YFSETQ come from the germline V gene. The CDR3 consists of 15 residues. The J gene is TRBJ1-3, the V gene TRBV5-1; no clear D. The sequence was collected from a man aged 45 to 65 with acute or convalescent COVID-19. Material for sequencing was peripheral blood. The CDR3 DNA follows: TGCGCCAGCAGCTTGGTGGCTTCCTCTGGAAACACCATATATTTT. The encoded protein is CASSLVASSGNTIYF.